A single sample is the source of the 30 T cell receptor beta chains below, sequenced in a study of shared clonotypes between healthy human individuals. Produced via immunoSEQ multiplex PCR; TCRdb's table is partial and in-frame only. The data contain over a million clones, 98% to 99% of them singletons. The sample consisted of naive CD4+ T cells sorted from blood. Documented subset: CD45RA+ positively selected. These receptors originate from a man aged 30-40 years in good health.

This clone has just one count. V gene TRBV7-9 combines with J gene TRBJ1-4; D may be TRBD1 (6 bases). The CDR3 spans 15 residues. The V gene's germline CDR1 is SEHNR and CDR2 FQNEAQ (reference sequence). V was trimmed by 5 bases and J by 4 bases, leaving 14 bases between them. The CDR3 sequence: CASSAHRDINEKLFF. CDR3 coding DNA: TGTGCCAGCAGCGCGCACCGGGACATTAATGAAAAACTGTTTTTT.

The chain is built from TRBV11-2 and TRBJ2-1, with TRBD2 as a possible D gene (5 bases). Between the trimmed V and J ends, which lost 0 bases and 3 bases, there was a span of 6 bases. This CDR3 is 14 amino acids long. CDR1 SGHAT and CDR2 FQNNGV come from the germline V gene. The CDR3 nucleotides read TGTGCCAGCAGCTTAGACGGGGTCTACAATGAGCAGTTCTTC. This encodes CASSLDGVYNEQFF.

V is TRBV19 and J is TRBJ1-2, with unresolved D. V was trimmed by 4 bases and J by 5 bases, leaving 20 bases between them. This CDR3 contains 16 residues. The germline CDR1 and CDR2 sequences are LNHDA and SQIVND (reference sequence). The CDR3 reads CASSTPRQLVVYGYTF. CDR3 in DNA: TGTGCCAGTAGTACGCCTCGGCAGTTAGTGGTTTATGGCTACACCTTC.

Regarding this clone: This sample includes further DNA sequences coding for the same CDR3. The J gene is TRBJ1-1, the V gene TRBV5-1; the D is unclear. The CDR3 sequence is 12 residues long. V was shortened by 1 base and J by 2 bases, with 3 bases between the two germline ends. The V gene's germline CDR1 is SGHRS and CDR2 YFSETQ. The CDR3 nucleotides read TGCGCCAGCAGCTTGACAAACACTGAAGCTTTCTTT. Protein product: CASSLTNTEAFF.

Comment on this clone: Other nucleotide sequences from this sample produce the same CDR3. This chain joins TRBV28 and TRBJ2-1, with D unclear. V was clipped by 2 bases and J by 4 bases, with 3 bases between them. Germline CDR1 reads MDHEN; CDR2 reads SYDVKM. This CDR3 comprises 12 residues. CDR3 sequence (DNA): TGTGCCAGCAGTTTACCATACAATGAGCAGTTCTTC. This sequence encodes CASSLPYNEQFF.

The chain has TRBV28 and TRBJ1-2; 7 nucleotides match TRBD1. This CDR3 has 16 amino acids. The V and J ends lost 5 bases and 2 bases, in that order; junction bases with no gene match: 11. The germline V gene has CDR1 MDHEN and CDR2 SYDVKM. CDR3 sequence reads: CASSRDPRQGNYGYTF. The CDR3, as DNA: TGTGCCAGCAGTCGGGATCCTAGACAGGGCAACTATGGCTACACCTTC.

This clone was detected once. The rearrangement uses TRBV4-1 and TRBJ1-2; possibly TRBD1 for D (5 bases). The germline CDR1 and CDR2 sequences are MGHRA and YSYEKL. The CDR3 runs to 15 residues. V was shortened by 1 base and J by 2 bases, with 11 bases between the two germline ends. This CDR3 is CASSQVRGPNYGYTF. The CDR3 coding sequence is TGCGCCAGCAGCCAAGTACGGGGACCGAACTATGGCTACACCTTC.

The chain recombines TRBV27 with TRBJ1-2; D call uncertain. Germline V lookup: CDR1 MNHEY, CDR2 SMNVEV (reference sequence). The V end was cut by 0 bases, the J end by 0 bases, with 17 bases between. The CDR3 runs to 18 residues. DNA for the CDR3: TGTGCCAGCAGTTTATCGGCGGGCAGAGCCCAACCTAACTATGGCTACACCTTC. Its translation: CASSLSAGRAQPNYGYTF.

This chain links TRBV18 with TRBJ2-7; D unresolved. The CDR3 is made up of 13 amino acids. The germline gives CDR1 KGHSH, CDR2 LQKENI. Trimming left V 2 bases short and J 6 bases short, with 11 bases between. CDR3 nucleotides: TGTGCCAGCTCACCAAGTGTCTCCCTCGAGCAGTACTTC. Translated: CASSPSVSLEQYF. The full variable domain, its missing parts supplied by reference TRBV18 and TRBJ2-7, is NAGVMQNPRHLVRRRGQEARLRCSPMKGHSHVYWYRQLPEEGLKFMVYLQKENIIDESGMPKERFSAEFPKEGPSILRIQQVVRGDSAAYFCASSPSVSLEQYFGPGTRLTVT.

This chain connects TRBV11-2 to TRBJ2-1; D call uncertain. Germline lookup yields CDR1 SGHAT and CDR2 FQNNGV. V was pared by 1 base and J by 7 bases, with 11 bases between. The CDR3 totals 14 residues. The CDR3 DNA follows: TGTGCCAGCAGCTTAGTTACGGTGGATAATGAGCAGTTCTTC. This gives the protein CASSLVTVDNEQFF.

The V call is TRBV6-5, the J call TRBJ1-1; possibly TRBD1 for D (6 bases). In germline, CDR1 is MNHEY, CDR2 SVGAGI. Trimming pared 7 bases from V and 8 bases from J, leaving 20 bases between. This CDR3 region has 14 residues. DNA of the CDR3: TGTGCCAGCACCCTGACAGGAGGGATACGCGAAGCTTTCTTT. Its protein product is CASTLTGGIREAFF.

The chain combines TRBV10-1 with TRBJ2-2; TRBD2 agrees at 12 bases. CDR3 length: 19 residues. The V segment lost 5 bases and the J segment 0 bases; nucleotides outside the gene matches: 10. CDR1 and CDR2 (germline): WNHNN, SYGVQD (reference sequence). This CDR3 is CASSSSGRALNANTGELFF. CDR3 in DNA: TGCGCCAGCAGTTCTAGCGGGAGGGCCCTCAACGCGAACACCGGGGAGCTGTTTTTT.

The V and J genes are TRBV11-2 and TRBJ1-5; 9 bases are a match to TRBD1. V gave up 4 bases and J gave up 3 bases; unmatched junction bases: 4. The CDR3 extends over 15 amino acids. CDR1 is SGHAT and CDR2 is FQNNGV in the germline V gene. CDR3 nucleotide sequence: TGTGCCAGCAGCTCCGGACAGGGGTACAATCAGCCCCAGCATTTT. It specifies CASSSGQGYNQPQHF. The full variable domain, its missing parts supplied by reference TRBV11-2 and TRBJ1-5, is EAGVAQSPRYKIIEKRQSVAFWCNPISGHATLYWYQQILGQGPKLLIQFQNNGVVDDSQLPKDRFSAERLKGVDSTLKIQPAKLEDSAVYLCASSSGQGYNQPQHFGDGTRLSIL.

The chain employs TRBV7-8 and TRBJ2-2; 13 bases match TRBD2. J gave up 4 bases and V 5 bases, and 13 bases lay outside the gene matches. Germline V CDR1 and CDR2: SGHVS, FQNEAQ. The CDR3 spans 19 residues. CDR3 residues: CASSPRTGTSGMSTGELFF. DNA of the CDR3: TGTGCCAGCAGCCCACGAACCGGGACTAGCGGGATGAGCACCGGGGAGCTGTTTTTT. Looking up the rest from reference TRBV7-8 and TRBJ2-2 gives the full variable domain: GAGVSQSPRYKVAKRGQDVALRCDPISGHVSLFWYQQALGQGPEFLTYFQNEAQLDKSGLPSDRFFAERPEGSVSTLKIQRTQQEDSAVYLCASSPRTGTSGMSTGELFFGEGSRLTVL.

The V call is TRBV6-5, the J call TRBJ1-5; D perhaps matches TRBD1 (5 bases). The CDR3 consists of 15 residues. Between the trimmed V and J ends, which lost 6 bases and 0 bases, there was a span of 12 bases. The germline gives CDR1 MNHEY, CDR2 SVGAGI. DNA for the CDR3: TGTGCCAGCAGCCGACAGTACAATAGCAATCAGCCCCAGCATTTT. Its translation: CASSRQYNSNQPQHF.

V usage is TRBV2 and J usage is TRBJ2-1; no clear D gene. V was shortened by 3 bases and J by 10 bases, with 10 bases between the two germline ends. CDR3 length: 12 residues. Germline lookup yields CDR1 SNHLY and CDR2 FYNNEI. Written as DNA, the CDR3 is TGTGCCAGCAGTGAGGAAGCAGGAGAGCAGTTCTTC. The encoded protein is CASSEEAGEQFF.

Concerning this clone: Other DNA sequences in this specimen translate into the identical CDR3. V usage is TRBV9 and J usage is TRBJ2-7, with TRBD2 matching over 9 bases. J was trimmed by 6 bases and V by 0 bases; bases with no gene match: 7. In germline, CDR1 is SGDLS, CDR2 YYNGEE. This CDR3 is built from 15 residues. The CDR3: CASSVGASGTVEQYF. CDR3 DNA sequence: TGTGCCAGCAGCGTAGGGGCTAGCGGGACGGTCGAGCAGTACTTC.

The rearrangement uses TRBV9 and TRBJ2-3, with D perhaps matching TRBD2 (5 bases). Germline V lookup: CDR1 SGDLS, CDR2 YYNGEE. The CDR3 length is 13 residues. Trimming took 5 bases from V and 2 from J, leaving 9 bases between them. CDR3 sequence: CASRRTDTDTQYF. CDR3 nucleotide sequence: TGTGCCAGCAGGAGGACTGACACAGATACGCAGTATTTT.

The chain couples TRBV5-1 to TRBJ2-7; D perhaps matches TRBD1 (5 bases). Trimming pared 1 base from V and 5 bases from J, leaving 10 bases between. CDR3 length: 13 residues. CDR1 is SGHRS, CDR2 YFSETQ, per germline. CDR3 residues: CASSLQGSHEQYF. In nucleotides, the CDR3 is TGCGCCAGCAGCTTGCAGGGCTCGCACGAGCAGTACTTC. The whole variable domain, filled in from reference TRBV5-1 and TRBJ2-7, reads KAGVTQTPRYLIKTRGQQVTLSCSPISGHRSVSWYQQTPGQGLQFLFEYFSETQRNKGNFPGRFSGRQFSNSRSEMNVSTLELGDSALYLCASSLQGSHEQYFGPGTRLTVT.

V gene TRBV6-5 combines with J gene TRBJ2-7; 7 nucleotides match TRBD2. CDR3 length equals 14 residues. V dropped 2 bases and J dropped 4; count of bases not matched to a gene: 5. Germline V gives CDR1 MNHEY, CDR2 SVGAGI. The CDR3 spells CASSYGLGRYEQYF. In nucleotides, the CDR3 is TGTGCCAGCAGTTACGGTCTCGGGAGGTACGAGCAGTACTTC.

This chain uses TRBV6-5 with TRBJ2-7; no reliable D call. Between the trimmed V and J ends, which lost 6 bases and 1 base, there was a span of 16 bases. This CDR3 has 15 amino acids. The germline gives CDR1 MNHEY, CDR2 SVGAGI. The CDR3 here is CASSRSGSPSYEQYF. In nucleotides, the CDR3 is TGTGCCAGCAGCCGATCCGGGTCTCCATCCTACGAGCAGTACTTC.

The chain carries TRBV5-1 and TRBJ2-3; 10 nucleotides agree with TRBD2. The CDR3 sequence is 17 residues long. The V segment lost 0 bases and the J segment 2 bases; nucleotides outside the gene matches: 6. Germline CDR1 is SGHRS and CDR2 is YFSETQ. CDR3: CASSLGLAGTFTDTQYF. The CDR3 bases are TGCGCCAGCAGCTTGGGACTAGCGGGTACCTTCACAGATACGCAGTATTTT.

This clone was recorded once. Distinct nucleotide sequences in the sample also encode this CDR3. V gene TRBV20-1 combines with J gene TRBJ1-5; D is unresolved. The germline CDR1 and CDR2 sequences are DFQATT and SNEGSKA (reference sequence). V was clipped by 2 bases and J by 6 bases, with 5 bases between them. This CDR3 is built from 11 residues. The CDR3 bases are TGCAGTGCTAGACTGGGTCAGCCCCAGCATTTT. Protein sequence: CSARLGQPQHF.

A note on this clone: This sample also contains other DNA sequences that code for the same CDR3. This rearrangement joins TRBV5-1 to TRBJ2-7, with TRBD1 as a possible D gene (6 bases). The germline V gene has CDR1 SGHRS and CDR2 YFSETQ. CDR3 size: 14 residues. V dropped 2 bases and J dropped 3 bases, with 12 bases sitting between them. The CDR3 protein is CASSFGTSDYEQYF. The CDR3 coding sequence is TGCGCCAGCAGCTTCGGGACATCCGACTACGAGCAGTACTTC.

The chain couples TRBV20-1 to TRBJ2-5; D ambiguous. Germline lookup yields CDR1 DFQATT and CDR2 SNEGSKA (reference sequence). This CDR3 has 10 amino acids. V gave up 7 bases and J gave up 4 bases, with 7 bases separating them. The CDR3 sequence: CSGQRETQYF. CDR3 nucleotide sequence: TGCAGTGGACAACGAGAGACCCAGTACTTC.

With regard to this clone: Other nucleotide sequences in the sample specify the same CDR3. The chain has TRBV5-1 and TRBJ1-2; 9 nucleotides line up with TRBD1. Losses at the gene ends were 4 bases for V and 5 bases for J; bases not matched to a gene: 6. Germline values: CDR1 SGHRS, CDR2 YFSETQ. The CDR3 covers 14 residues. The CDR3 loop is CASSPGTGQYGYTF. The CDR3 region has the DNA TGCGCCAGCAGCCCAGGGACAGGGCAATATGGCTACACCTTC. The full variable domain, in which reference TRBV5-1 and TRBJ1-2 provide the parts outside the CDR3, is KAGVTQTPRYLIKTRGQQVTLSCSPISGHRSVSWYQQTPGQGLQFLFEYFSETQRNKGNFPGRFSGRQFSNSRSEMNVSTLELGDSALYLCASSPGTGQYGYTFGSGTRLTVV.

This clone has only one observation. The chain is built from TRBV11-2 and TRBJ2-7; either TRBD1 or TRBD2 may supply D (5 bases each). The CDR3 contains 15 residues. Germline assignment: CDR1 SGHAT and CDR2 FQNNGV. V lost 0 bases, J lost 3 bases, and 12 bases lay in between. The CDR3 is CASSLEVGGGYEQYF. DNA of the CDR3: TGTGCCAGCAGCTTAGAGGTGGGTGGGGGCTACGAGCAGTACTTC.

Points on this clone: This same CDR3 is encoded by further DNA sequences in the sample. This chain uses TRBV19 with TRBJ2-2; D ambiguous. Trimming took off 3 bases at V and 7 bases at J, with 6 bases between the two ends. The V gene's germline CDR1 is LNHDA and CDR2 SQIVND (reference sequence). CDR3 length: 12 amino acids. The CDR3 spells CASSIGDGELFF. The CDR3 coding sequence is TGTGCCAGTAGTATCGGAGACGGGGAGCTGTTTTTT.

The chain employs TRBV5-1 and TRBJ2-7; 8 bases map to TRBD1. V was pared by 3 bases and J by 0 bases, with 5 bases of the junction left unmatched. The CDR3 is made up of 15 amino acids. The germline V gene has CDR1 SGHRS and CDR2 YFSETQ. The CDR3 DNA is TGCGCCAGCAGCTGGGGCGGGACAGGCTCCTACGAGCAGTACTTC. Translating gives CASSWGGTGSYEQYF.

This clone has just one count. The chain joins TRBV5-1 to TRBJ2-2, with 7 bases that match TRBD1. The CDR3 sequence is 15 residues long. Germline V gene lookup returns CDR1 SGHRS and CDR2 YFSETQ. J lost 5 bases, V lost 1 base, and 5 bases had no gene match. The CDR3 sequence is CASSLPTGSTGELFF. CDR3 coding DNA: TGCGCCAGCAGCTTGCCGACAGGGTCTACCGGGGAGCTGTTTTTT.